The T cell receptor beta chain under discussion was sequenced for a study of blood T cell repertoires in COVID-19. Profiled with immunoSEQ multiplex PCR; TCRdb holds only in-frame clones, not every one. The data contain 110,000 or so clones, over 65% of them singletons. The germline V gene has CDR1 LNHDA and CDR2 SQIVND (reference sequence). The CDR3 is 16 residues long. Deletions cut 9 bases from V and 7 bases from J, with 22 bases between. V gene TRBV19 combines with J gene TRBJ1-6, with D possibly TRBD1 on 5 matching bases. The sample taken for sequencing was peripheral blood. This clonotype was sampled from a woman in her thirties or forties with acute or convalescent COVID-19. CDR3 sequence reads: CASRHRGLRENSPLHF. CDR3 nucleotides: TGTGCCAGCCGGCACCGGGGCTTGCGGGAAAATTCACCCCTCCACTTT.